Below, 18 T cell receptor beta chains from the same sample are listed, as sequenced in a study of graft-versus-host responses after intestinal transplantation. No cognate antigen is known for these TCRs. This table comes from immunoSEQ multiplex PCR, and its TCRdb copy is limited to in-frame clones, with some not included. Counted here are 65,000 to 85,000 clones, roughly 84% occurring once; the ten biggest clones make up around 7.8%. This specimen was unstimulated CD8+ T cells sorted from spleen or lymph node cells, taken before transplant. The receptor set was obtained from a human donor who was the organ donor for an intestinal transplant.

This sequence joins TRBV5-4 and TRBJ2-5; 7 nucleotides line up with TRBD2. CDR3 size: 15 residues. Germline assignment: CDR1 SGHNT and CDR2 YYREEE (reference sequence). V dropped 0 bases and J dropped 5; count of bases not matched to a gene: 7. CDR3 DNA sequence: TGTGCCAGCAGCTTGGGCCCGGACGGGGGGGAGACCCAGTACTTC. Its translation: CASSLGPDGGETQYF. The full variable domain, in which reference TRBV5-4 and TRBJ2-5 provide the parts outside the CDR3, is ETGVTQSPTHLIKTRGQQVTLRCSSQSGHNTVSWYQQALGQGPQFIFQYYREEENGRGNFPPRFSGLQFPNYSSELNVNALELDDSALYLCASSLGPDGGETQYFGPGTRLLVL.

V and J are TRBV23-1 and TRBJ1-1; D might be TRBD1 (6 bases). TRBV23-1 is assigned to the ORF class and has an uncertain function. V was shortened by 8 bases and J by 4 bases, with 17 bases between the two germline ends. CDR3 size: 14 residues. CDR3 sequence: CASPRGTGGTEAFF. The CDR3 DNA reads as TGCGCCAGCCCCAGGGGCACCGGAGGCACTGAAGCTTTCTTT.

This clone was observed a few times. The DNA for the CDR3 is TGTGCCAGCAGTTACTCGCCCGACGGGTACGAGCAGTACTTC. This encodes CASSYSPDGYEQYF. The chain joins TRBV6-5 to TRBJ2-7; unclear D gene. In germline, CDR1 is MNHEY, CDR2 SVGAGI. The ends were cut back, 0 bases at V and 4 bases at J, with 10 bases in the middle. The length of the CDR3 is 14 residues.

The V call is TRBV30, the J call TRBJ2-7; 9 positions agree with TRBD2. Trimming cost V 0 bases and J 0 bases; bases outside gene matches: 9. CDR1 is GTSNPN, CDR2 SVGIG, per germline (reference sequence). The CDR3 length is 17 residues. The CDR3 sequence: CAWSVGSGGLSSYEQYF. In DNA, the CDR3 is TGTGCCTGGAGTGTGGGTAGCGGGGGCCTCAGCTCCTACGAGCAGTACTTC.

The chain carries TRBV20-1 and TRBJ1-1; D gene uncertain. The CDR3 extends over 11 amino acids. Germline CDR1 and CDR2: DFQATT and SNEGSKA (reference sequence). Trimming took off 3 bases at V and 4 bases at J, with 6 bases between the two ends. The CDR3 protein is CSARVSTEAFF. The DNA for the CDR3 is TGCAGTGCTAGGGTCAGCACTGAAGCTTTCTTT.

The CDR3: CASSLVWGSAFF. CDR3 bases: TGTGCCAGCAGCTTAGTCTGGGGTTCCGCTTTCTTT. The V gene is TRBV7-2, the J gene TRBJ1-1; D remains unclear. CDR3 length: 12 residues. Trimming shortened V by 1 base and J by 11 bases, and 11 bases separated the two germline ends. In germline, CDR1 is SGHTA, CDR2 FQGNSA.

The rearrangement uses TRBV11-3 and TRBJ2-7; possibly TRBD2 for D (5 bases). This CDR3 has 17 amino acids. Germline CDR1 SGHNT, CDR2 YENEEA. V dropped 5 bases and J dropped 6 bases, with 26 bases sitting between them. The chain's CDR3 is CASSRRAAGVLFCEQYF. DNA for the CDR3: TGTGCCAGCAGCCGAAGGGCTGCGGGCGTGTTATTCTGCGAGCAGTACTTC.

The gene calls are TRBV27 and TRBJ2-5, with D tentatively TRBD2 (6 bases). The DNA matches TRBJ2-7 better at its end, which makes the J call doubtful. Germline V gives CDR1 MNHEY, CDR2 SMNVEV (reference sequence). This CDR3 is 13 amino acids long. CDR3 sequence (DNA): TGTGCCAGCAGTTGGACTAACTCCTACGAGCAGTACTTC. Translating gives CASSWTNSYEQYF.

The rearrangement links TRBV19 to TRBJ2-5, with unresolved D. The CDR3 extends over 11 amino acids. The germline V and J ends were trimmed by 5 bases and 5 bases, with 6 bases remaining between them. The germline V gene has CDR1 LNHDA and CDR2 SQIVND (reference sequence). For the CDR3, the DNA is TGTGCCAGTAGTTTTGGGGAGACCCAGTACTTC. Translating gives CASSFGETQYF.

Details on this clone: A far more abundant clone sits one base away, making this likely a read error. CDR3 bases: TGTGCCAGCAGCCACTTAGACTGGAACACTGAAGCTTTCTTT. This sequence encodes CASSHLDWNTEAFF. The V and J genes are TRBV4-2 and TRBJ1-1, with D uncertain. Germline V lookup: CDR1 LGHNA, CDR2 YNFKEQ. V lost 3 bases to trimming and J lost 1 base, with 9 bases between them. The CDR3 covers 14 residues.

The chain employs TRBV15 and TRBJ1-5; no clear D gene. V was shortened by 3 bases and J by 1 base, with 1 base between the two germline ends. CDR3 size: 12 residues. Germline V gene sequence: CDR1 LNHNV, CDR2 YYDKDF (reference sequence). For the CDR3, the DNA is TGTGCCACCAGCAGCAGCAATCAGCCCCAGCATTTT. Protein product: CATSSSNQPQHF.

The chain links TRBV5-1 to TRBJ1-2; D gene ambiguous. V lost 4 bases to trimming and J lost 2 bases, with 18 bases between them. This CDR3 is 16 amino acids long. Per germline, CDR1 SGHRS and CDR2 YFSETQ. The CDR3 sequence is CASSAHRGDQNYGYTF. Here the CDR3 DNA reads TGCGCCAGCAGCGCTCACCGCGGGGATCAGAACTATGGCTACACCTTC.

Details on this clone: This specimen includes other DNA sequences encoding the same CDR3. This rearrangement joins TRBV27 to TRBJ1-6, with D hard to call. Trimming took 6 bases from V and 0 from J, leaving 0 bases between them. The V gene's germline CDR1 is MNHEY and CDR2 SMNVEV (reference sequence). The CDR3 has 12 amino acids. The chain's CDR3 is CASSSYNSPLHF. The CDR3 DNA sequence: TGTGCCAGCAGCTCCTATAATTCACCCCTCCACTTT.

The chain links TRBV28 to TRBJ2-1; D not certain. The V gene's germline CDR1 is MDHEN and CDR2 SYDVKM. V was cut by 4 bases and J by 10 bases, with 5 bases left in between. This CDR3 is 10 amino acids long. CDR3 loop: CASSSREQFF. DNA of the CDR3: TGTGCCAGCAGTTCCCGGGAGCAGTTCTTC.

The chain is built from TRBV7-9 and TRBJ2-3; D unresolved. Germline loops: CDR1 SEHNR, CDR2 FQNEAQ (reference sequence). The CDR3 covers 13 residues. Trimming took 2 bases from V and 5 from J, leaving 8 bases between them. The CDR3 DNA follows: TGTGCCAGCAGCTTAAGTGAGGAAGATACGCAGTATTTT. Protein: CASSLSEEDTQYF.

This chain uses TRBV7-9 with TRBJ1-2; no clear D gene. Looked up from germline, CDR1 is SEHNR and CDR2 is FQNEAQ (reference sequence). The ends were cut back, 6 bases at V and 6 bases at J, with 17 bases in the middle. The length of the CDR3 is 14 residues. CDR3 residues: CASRIAGGLDGYTF. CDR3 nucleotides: TGTGCCAGCAGGATCGCCGGAGGGCTCGATGGCTACACCTTC.

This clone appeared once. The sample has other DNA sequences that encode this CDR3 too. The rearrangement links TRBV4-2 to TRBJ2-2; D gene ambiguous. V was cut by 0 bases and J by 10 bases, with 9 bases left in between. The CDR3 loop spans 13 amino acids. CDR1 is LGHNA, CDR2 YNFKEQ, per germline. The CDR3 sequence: CASSQDRGLELFF. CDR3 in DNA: TGTGCCAGCAGCCAAGACCGCGGCTTGGAGCTGTTTTTT.

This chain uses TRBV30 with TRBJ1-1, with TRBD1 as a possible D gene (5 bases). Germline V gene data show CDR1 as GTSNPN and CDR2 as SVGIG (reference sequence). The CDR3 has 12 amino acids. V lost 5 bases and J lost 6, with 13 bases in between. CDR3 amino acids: CAWGGWGSEAFF. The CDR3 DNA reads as TGTGCCTGGGGCGGCTGGGGGTCTGAAGCTTTCTTT.